The present T cell receptor beta chain was sequenced within a study of blood T cell repertoires in COVID-19. Germline V gene lookup returns CDR1 SNHLY and CDR2 FYNNEI. This CDR3 is built from 15 residues. Trimming cost V 5 bases and J 5 bases; bases outside gene matches: 8. The assay was immunoSEQ multiplex PCR, and TCRdb's table has in-frame clones only and misses some. In the table there are 230,000 or so clones, 84% of which are singletons. This sequence was found in a man aged 45-65 years who had recovered from COVID-19. Sequencing was carried out using PBMCs or T cells enriched from blood (not recorded which). The chain joins TRBV2 to TRBJ2-5; 10 bases are a match to TRBD2. The CDR3 DNA reads TGTGCCAGCAGTTCTAGCGGGAGTGGTAGTGAGACCCAGTACTTC. It codes for CASSSSGSGSETQYF.